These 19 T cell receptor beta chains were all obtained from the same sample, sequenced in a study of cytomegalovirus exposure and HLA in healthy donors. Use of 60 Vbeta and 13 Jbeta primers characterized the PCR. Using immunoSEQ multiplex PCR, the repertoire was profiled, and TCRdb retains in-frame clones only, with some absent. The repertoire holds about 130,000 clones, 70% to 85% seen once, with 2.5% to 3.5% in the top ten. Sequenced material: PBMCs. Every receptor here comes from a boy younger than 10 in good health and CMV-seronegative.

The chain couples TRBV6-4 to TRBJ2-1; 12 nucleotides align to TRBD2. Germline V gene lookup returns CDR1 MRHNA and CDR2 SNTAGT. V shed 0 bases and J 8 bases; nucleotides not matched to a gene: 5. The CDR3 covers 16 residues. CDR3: CASSDSKLAGGDEQFF. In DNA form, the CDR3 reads TGTGCCAGCAGTGACTCTAAACTAGCGGGAGGCGATGAGCAGTTCTTC.

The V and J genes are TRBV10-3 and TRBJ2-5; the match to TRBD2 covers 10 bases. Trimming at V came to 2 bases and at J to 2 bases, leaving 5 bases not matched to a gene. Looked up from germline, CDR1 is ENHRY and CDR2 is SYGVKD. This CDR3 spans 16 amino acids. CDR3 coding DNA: TGTGCCATCAGTGAGGCTAGCGGGGGAGGGCAAGAGACCCAGTACTTC. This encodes CAISEASGGGQETQYF.

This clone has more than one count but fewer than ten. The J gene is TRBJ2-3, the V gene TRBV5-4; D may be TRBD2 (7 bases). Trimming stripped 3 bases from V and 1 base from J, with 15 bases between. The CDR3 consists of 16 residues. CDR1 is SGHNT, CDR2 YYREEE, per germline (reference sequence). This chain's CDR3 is CASSSKRGARTDTQYF. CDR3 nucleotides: TGTGCCAGCAGCTCCAAACGGGGGGCCCGCACAGATACGCAGTATTTT.

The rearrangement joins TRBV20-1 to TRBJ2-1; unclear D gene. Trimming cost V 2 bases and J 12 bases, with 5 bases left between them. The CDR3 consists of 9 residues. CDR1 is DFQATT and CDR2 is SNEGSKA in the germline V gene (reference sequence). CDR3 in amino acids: CSARLGQFF. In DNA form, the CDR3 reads TGCAGTGCTAGACTAGGGCAGTTCTTC.

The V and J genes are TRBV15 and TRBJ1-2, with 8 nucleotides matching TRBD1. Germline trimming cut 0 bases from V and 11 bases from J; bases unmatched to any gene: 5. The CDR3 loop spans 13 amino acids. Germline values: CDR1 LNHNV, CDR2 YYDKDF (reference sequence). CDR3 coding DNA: TGTGCCACCAGCAGAGATATCCAGGGGGCATACACCTTC. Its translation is CATSRDIQGAYTF.

DNA of the CDR3: TGTGCCAGTAGTATAGAAAGGGGGCGAAATAATGAAAAACTGTTTTTT. It specifies CASSIERGRNNEKLFF. V usage is TRBV19 and J usage is TRBJ1-4; 7 nucleotides align to TRBD1. Germline V gene sequence: CDR1 LNHDA, CDR2 SQIVND (reference sequence). J lost 4 bases, V lost 0 bases, and 5 bases had no gene match. There are 16 residues in the CDR3.

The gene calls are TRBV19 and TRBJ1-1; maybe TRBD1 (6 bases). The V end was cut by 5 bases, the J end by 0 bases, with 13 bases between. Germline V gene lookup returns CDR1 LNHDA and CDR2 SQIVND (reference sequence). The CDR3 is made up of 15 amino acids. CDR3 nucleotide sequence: TGTGCCAGTAGTCCCCGGACAGAGATGAACACTGAAGCTTTCTTT. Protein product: CASSPRTEMNTEAFF. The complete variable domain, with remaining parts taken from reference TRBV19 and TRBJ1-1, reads DGGITQSPKYLFRKEGQNVTLSCEQNLNHDAMYWYRQDPGQGLRLIYYSQIVNDFQKGDIAEGYSVSREKKESFPLTVTSAQKNPTAFYLCASSPRTEMNTEAFFGQGTRLTVV.

CDR3 loop: CASSYRGGQPQHF. CDR3 nucleotide sequence: TGTGCCAGCAGTTACAGGGGTGGTCAGCCCCAGCATTTT. J is TRBJ1-5 and V is TRBV6-5; TRBD1 might be the D (5 bases). V was cut by 2 bases and J by 6 bases, with 8 bases left in between. CDR1 is MNHEY, CDR2 SVGAGI, per germline. There are 13 residues in the CDR3.

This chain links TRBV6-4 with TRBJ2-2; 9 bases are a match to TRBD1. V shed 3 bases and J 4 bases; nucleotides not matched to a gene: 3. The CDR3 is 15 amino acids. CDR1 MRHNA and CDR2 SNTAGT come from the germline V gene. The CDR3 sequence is CASSEGDRATGELFF. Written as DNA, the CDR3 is TGTGCCAGCAGTGAGGGGGACAGGGCCACCGGGGAGCTGTTTTTT.

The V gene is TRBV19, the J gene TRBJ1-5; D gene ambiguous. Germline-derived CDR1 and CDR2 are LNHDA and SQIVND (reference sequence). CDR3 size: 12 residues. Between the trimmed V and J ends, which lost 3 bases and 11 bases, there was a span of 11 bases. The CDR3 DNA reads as TGTGCCAGTAGTATGACGGGGAGGGCCCAGCATTTT. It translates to CASSMTGRAQHF.

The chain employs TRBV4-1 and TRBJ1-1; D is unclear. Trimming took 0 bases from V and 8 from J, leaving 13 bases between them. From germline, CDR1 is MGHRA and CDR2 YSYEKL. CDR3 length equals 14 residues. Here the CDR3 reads CASSQDSFETEAFF. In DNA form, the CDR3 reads TGCGCCAGCAGCCAAGATAGTTTCGAGACAGAAGCTTTCTTT.

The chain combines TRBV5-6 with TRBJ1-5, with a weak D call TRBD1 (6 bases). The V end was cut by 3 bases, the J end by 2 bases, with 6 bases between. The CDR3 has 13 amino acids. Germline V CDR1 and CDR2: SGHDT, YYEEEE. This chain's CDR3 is CASSSGGNQPQHF. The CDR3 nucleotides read TGTGCCAGCAGCTCAGGGGGCAATCAGCCCCAGCATTTT.

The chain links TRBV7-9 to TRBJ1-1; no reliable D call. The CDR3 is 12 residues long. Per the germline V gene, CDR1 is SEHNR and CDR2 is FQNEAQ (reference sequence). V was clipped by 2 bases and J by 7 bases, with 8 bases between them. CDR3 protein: CASSLIRVEAFF. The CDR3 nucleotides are TGTGCCAGCAGCTTAATAAGAGTTGAAGCTTTCTTT.

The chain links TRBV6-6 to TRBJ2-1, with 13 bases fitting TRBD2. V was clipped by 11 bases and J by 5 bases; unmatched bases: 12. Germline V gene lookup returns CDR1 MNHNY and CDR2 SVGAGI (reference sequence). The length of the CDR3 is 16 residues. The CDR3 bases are TGTGCCGCCGGGACTAGCGGGAAGGTCGGACACAATGAGCAGTTCTTC. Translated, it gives CAAGTSGKVGHNEQFF.

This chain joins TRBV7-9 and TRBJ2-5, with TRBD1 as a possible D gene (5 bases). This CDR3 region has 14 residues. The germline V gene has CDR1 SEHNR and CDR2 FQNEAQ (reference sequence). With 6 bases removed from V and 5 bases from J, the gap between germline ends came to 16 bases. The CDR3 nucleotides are TGTGCCAGCAGTCCCCAGGGAACCGGGGAGACCCAGTACTTC. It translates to CASSPQGTGETQYF.

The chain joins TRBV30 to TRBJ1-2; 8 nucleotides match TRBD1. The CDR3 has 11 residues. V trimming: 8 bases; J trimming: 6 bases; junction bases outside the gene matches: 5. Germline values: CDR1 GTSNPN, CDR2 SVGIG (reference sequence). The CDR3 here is CATQGGNGYTF. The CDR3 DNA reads TGTGCCACACAGGGGGGAAATGGCTACACCTTC.

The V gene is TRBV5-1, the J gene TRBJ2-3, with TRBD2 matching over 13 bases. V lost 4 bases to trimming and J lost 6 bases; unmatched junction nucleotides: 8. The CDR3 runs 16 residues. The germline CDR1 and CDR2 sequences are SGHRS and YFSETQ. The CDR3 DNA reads TGCGCCAGCAGCACCGGACTAGCGGGAGATCCTGATACGCAGTATTTT. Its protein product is CASSTGLAGDPDTQYF.

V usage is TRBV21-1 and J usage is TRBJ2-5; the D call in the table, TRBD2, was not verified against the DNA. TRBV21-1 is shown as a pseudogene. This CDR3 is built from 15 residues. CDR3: CASSKATSGQETQYF. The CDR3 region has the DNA TGTGCCAGCAGCAAAGCGACTAGCGGCCAAGAGACCCAGTACTTC.

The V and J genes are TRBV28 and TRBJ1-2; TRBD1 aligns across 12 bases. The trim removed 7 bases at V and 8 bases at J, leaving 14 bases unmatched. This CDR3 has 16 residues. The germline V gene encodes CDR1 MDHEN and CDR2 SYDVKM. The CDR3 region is CASTVSSGQGARGYTF. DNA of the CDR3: TGTGCCAGCACCGTCTCCTCGGGACAGGGGGCAAGGGGCTACACCTTC.